Shown below are 17 T cell receptor beta chains from a single sample sequenced in a study of T cells in Graves' hyperthyroidism and ophthalmopathy. The source material, RNA transcripts, was used to amplify TCR beta CDR3 regions. Initially, a first-round RT-PCR of the TCR CDR3 employed the HTBI primer set. Via MiXCR, TCRdb re-called the multiplex PCR reads, giving one row per CDR3 protein. The table records fewer than 350,000 distinct CDR3 sequences, 13% of them present only once. Sequenced sample: blood. All receptors derive from a woman aged 30 to 39 with Graves' hyperthyroidism that later progressed to Graves' ophthalmopathy.

In its sample, this clonotype was seen many times. J is TRBJ1-2 and V is TRBV29-1; D ambiguous. Deletions cut 7 bases from V and 4 bases from J, with 10 bases between. CDR1 is SQVTM, CDR2 ANQGSEA, per germline. The CDR3 loop spans 11 amino acids. The CDR3 DNA sequence: TGCAGCGGTCGGACGGGCTATGGCTACACCTTC. This codes for CSGRTGYGYTF.

This clonotype was detected a few times. The chain has TRBV5-4 and TRBJ1-3; tentative D call: TRBD1 (5 bases). Trimming removed 1 base at V and 2 bases at J, with 10 bases between. Germline-derived CDR1 and CDR2 are SGHNT and YYREEE (reference sequence). This CDR3 spans 15 amino acids. CDR3: CASSLQGEAGNTIYF. The DNA of the CDR3 is TGTGCCAGCAGCTTGCAAGGGGAAGCTGGAAACACCATATATTTT.

This clonotype showed up many times. The chain is built from TRBV20-1 and TRBJ1-2; D remains unclear. Germline V gene sequence: CDR1 DFQATT, CDR2 SNEGSKA (reference sequence). The V end was cut by 5 bases, the J end by 5 bases, with 12 bases between. CDR3 length equals 12 residues. This CDR3 is CSAPKPGYGYTF. In DNA, the CDR3 is TGCAGTGCTCCCAAGCCGGGGTATGGCTACACCTTC.

This clonotype was found many times. V gene TRBV7-3 combines with J gene TRBJ2-2; no clear D gene. The germline V gene encodes CDR1 SGHTA and CDR2 FQGTGA. The CDR3 has 13 amino acids. With 4 bases removed from V and 4 bases from J, the gap between germline ends came to 7 bases. The CDR3 sequence is CASSSEFTGELFF. In nucleotides, the CDR3 is TGTGCCAGCAGCTCGGAGTTCACCGGGGAGCTGTTTTTT.

This clonotype was counted ten times or more. The chain is built from TRBV27 and TRBJ2-3; no firm D call. Germline assignment: CDR1 MNHEY and CDR2 SMNVEV (reference sequence). The CDR3 runs to 16 residues. The V gene lost 0 bases and the J gene lost 2 bases, with 12 bases spanning the gap. Here the CDR3 reads CASSLSPGRFTDTQYF. CDR3 bases: TGTGCCAGCAGTTTATCCCCCGGCCGCTTCACAGATACGCAGTATTTT.

There are many counts of this clonotype. The chain is built from TRBV6-2 or TRBV6-3 and TRBJ2-7; D perhaps matches TRBD1 (6 bases). V lost 7 bases and J lost 6, with 16 bases in between. This CDR3 region has 13 residues. Germline V lookup: CDR1 MNHEY, CDR2 SVGEGT. This CDR3 is CASTILLGGEQYF. CDR3 DNA: TGTGCCAGCACCATACTACTAGGGGGCGAGCAGTACTTC.

In its sample, this clonotype was seen a few times. The chain has TRBV27 and TRBJ2-5, with TRBD1 identical over 7 bases. The CDR3 consists of 14 residues. Germline CDR1 MNHEY, CDR2 SMNVEV (reference sequence). The J segment lost 4 bases and the V segment lost 5 bases, leaving 7 bases of the junction unmatched. The CDR3 sequence: CASSPATGIETQYF. The CDR3 region has the DNA TGTGCCAGCAGTCCCGCGACAGGGATAGAGACCCAGTACTTC.

CDR3 nucleotides: TGTGCCAACAGGGAAAGGAGCGGGAACACCGGGGAGCTGTTTTTT. This encodes CANRERSGNTGELFF. The chain carries TRBV12-3 or TRBV12-4 and TRBJ2-2; a possible D gene is TRBD1 (6 bases). Trimming removed 10 bases from V and 1 base from J, with 16 bases in between. The CDR3 sequence is 15 residues long.

At least ten counts were recorded for this clonotype. The V and J genes are TRBV12-3 or TRBV12-4 and TRBJ2-1; no reliable D call. The V gene lost 5 bases and the J gene lost 6 bases, with 17 bases spanning the gap. The CDR3 sequence is 15 residues long. This chain's CDR3 is CASSLPLEYRNEQFF. In DNA, the CDR3 is TGTGCCAGCAGTCTCCCGCTAGAGTATCGCAATGAGCAGTTCTTC.

The CDR3 region is CASSPGDHSPLHF. The CDR3 DNA follows: TGTGCCAGCAGCCCAGGAGATCATTCACCCCTCCACTTT. The rearrangement links TRBV7-3 to TRBJ1-6; D gene uncertain. The CDR3 length is 13 residues. V lost 5 bases and J 8 bases, leaving 10 bases between the germline ends. CDR1 and CDR2 (germline): SGHTA, FQGTGA.

Many counts were recorded for this clonotype. V usage is TRBV15 and J usage is TRBJ1-2, with D perhaps TRBD1 (5 bases). This CDR3 has 13 amino acids. Germline assignment: CDR1 LNHNV and CDR2 YYDKDF (reference sequence). Trimming removed 3 bases at V and 4 bases at J, with 9 bases between. In DNA, the CDR3 is TGTGCCACCAGCAGGGGGGATGCCTATGGCTACACCTTC. Protein: CATSRGDAYGYTF. Full variable domain (outside the CDR3, taken from reference TRBV15 and TRBJ1-2): DAMVIQNPRYQVTQFGKPVTLSCSQTLNHNVMYWYQQKSSQAPKLLFHYYDKDFNNEADTPDNFQSRRPNTSFCFLDIRSPGLGDTAMYLCATSRGDAYGYTFGSGTRLTVV.

Worth noting for this clonotype: Being one base from a much bigger clone, this may be a read error. The chain employs TRBV29-1 and TRBJ2-1; the match to TRBD1 covers 7 bases. CDR1 and CDR2 (germline): SQVTM, ANQGSEA. This CDR3 spans 18 amino acids. CDR3 nucleotide sequence: TGCAGCGTTGAAGCTCTAGGACAGGCTACTCTCTCCTACAATGAGCAGTGCTTC. Residues: CSVEALGQATLSYNEQCF.

The chain links TRBV19 to TRBJ2-7, with 11 bases aligning to TRBD1. The CDR3 consists of 14 residues. The germline gives CDR1 LNHDA, CDR2 SQIVND (reference sequence). Trimming took 5 bases from V and 3 from J; bases not matched to a gene: 3. CDR3 coding DNA: TGTGCCAGTAGTGGCGGGACAGGGGGCTACGAGCAGTACTTC. This gives the protein CASSGGTGGYEQYF. Drawing the rest from reference TRBV19 and TRBJ2-7, the complete variable domain is DGGITQSPKYLFRKEGQNVTLSCEQNLNHDAMYWYRQDPGQGLRLIYYSQIVNDFQKGDIAEGYSVSREKKESFPLTVTSAQKNPTAFYLCASSGGTGGYEQYFGPGTRLTVT.

This clonotype was observed at least ten times. The rearrangement links TRBV27 to TRBJ2-3; the D is unclear. Germline CDR1 is MNHEY and CDR2 is SMNVEV (reference sequence). The CDR3 extends over 11 amino acids. V lost 7 bases, J lost 5 bases, and 7 bases lay in between. The CDR3 DNA follows: TGTGCCAGCACCCTAGGAGATACGCAGTATTTT. Amino acid sequence: CASTLGDTQYF.

This clonotype showed up just a few times. The DNA of the CDR3 is TGTGCCAGCAGCTTGAAGGGGGAGGCCACAGATACGCAGTATTTT. It encodes CASSLKGEATDTQYF. The chain couples TRBV5-6 to TRBJ2-3; the D call may be TRBD1 or TRBD2 (6 bases each). V shed 1 base and J shed 2 bases, with 11 bases lying between them. CDR3 size: 15 residues. Per germline, CDR1 SGHDT and CDR2 YYEEEE. Combining the CDR3 with reference TRBV5-6 and TRBJ2-3 gives the whole variable domain DAGVTQSPTHLIKTRGQQVTLRCSPKSGHDTVSWYQQALGQGPQFIFQYYEEEERQRGNFPDRFSGHQFPNYSSELNVNALLLGDSALYLCASSLKGEATDTQYFGPGTRLTVL.

This clonotype was seen more than once but under ten times. The chain couples TRBV11-2 to TRBJ2-7; D is perhaps TRBD1 (6 bases). The CDR3 runs to 14 residues. The V gene lost 4 bases and the J gene lost 0 bases, with 10 bases spanning the gap. Germline CDR1 reads SGHAT; CDR2 reads FQNNGV. CDR3 coding DNA: TGTGCCAGCAGCTCCGGACAGTTCTCCTACGAGCAGTACTTC. This translates into CASSSGQFSYEQYF.

The CDR3 DNA is TGTGCCAGCAGCCCCCAAGAGGGGGACTACAATGAGCAGTTCTTC. Translated: CASSPQEGDYNEQFF. J is TRBJ2-1 and V is TRBV9; TRBD1 is a possible D gene (6 bases). The V end lost 4 bases, the J end lost 3 bases, and 14 bases lay between the germline ends. The CDR3 is 15 amino acids. Germline lookup yields CDR1 SGDLS and CDR2 YYNGEE.